This T cell receptor beta chain emerged from a study of regulatory dendritic cells for organ transplantation. General study findings and limits: Naive CD4+ and CD8+ repertoires were highly diverse; memory CD8+ was most oligoclonal. Mature dendritic cells appeared to drive more memory CD8+ clonal expansion than regulatory ones. The authors noted considerable between-person heterogeneity in alloreactive memory CD8+ cells.

This CDR3 contains 15 residues. Germline V gene data show CDR1 as LNHNV and CDR2 as YYDKDF (reference sequence). Trimming took 0 bases from V and 5 from J; bases not matched to a gene: 7. Some clones are missing from TCRdb's copy, which holds only in-frame ones; the method was immunoSEQ multiplex PCR. Among about 30,000 clones, 85% to 90% were seen once, and the ten largest hold 0.055% to 0.08%. This clone appeared once. Its antigen is as yet unknown. Source material: naive CD4+ T cells from blood. Indicated subset: CD45RA+ naive T cells. This chain joins TRBV15 and TRBJ2-7, with 7 bases identical to TRBD2. The TCR was taken from a human donor in good health. The CDR3 loop is CATSRDSGPRNEQYF. The CDR3 DNA sequence: TGTGCCACCAGCAGAGATAGCGGGCCTAGGAACGAGCAGTACTTC.